This TCR beta chain is from a study of blood T cell repertoires in COVID-19. Study overall: Nucleic acid was either cDNA or gDNA, and it came from T cells, B-cell-depleted T cells, or PBMCs.

Only one count was recorded for this clone. The method was immunoSEQ multiplex PCR; TCRdb's version includes in-frame clones alone and lacks a portion of them. The table lists 200,000 to 300,000 clones, 75% to 90% of them singletons. Source material: peripheral blood. The source is a woman in her forties who had recovered from COVID-19.

The CDR3 DNA sequence: TGTGCCAGCAGCCAAGATCTCCCCTTAAACTACGAGCAGTACTTC. It codes for CASSQDLPLNYEQYF. The chain combines TRBV3-1 (or the pseudogene TRBV3-2) with TRBJ2-7; D gene ambiguous. Per the germline V gene, CDR1 is LGHDT and CDR2 is YNNKEL (reference sequence). CDR3 size: 15 residues. V was pared by 0 bases and J by 3 bases, with 12 bases between.